The source of this T cell receptor beta chain is a study of T-cell memory formation after mild COVID-19. A single record per CDR3 protein comes from TCRdb applying MiXCR to the 5' RACE reads. Counted here are approximately 170,000 distinct CDR3 sequences, 10% to 15% occurring once; the ten biggest clones make up approximately 3.3%. The germline V gene encodes CDR1 LNHDA and CDR2 SQIVND (reference sequence). After removal of 7 bases from V and 7 bases from J, the junction contained 13 bases not matched to a gene. This CDR3 contains 15 residues. The chain is built from TRBV19 and TRBJ1-2; 9 nucleotides line up with TRBD1. The source material was PBMCs or a T cell subset sorted from them (not recorded which). The sequence was collected from a man between 18 and 35 years old who had mild COVID-19 (a few samples of this study predate the infection). Cell type and time point are not known. This CDR3 is CASTLVGTGPSGYTF. The CDR3 nucleotides are TGTGCCAGTACCCTGGTGGGGACAGGGCCCAGTGGCTACACCTTC.